This TCR beta chain was found in a study of T-cell reconstitution after alpha-beta-depleted transplantation in children. Study-wide results and caveats: For some patients, TCRbeta diversity was high at day 60 because of recipient T cells and thymic progenitors that survived. At the one-year point after transplant, T-cell counts and TCRbeta diversity were found to come mostly from T cells that had been newly produced. Reports say that about two months after transplant, the alpha-beta T cells came out of several hundred graft clones that had expanded.

V shed 5 bases, J shed 8 bases, and the junction held 16 bases outside the gene matches. This CDR3 is built from 15 residues. CDR1 and CDR2 from the germline V gene are DFQATT and SNEGSKA (reference sequence). In the case of this clonotype: The antigen remains undetermined.

Construction of the TCRbeta library involved unique molecular identifiers. Using its own MiXCR run on the PCR reads, TCRdb lists one record per CDR3 protein. The sample yields fewer than 700,000 distinct CDR3 sequences, approximately 13% seen once. The sequence came from a male patient younger than 18 who had a stem cell transplant for acute myeloid leukemia, so the T cells may come from the graft donor. J is TRBJ1-1 and V is TRBV20-1, with 8 positions matching TRBD1. The starting material was PBMCs, mostly from graft donor cells, obtained 360 days after TCRalphabeta/CD19-depleted stem cell transplant. The CDR3 bases are TGCAGTGCTCACGCCCCCGGACAGGGCGGAGAGGAAGCTTTCTTT. This encodes CSAHAPGQGGEEAFF.